This T cell receptor beta chain was retrieved from a study of beta chain features in type 1 diabetes. Study findings and constraints: Relative to healthy donors, patients appeared to have naive, central memory and Treg TCRB repertoires that were more similar.

Trimming at V came to 6 bases and at J to 3 bases, leaving 11 bases not matched to a gene. The CDR3 is made up of 15 amino acids. Germline CDR1 reads MNHEY; CDR2 reads SVGAGI. Sequenced material consisted of expressed TCRB transcripts (all of the isolated RNA was reverse transcribed). Repertoires were generated with immunoSEQ multiplex PCR, while TCRdb's copy carries only in-frame clones and drops some. The sample shows about 900,000 clones, 17% of them seen only once. This clone was observed a handful of times. Antigen unknown. This receptor was obtained from a woman younger than 30 in good health. Sequencing was carried out using naive CD4+ T cells from blood. This chain links TRBV6-5 with TRBJ2-7; 7 positions agree with TRBD2. In DNA, the CDR3 is TGTGCCAGCAGATTTCGAAGCGGGAAGAACTACGAGCAGTACTTC. Translated, it gives CASRFRSGKNYEQYF.